This T cell receptor beta chain is from a study of molecular identifiers for immune sequencing clone quantification. Study overall: Sequencing covered four of five parts into which replicate RNA from around 20,000 or 100,000 naive CD8 cells was split. Regarding the study as a whole: Whereas naive cells kept under 1% of molecules in clones above 20 RNA copies, such clones held over 98% in effectors.

Regarding this clonotype: Its antigen is not identified.

From around 18,000 to 910,000 sorted cells, naive CD8 libraries were generated with 10%, 30% or 50% RNA. Sorting selected naive CD8 T cells with a CD8+CD4-CCR7+CD45RA+ phenotype. The CDR3 totals 17 residues. Germline values: CDR1 MDHEN, CDR2 SYDVKM. V was trimmed by 4 bases and J by 0 bases, leaving 16 bases between them. TCRdb re-called the PCR reads with MiXCR, one entry per CDR3 protein. The table has about 510,000 distinct CDR3 sequences, over 20% seen once. The sample comprised naive CD8+ T cells from blood, with Jurkat cell RNA spiked in. This sample's subset: FACS-sorted CD8+CD4-CCR7+CD45RA+ naive T cells. This sequence was found in a human donor in good health. Some libraries in this study had Jurkat cell RNA spiked in. The rearrangement joins TRBV28 to TRBJ1-5; no definite D call. The DNA of the CDR3 is TGTGCCAGCAGTTCACGATACAGCGTCAATAGCAATCAGCCCCAGCATTTT. This codes for CASSSRYSVNSNQPQHF. The full variable domain, its missing parts supplied by reference TRBV28 and TRBJ1-5, is DVKVTQSSRYLVKRTGEKVFLECVQDMDHENMFWYRQDPGLGLRLIYFSYDVKMKEKGDIPEGYSVSREKKERFSLILESASTNQTSMYLCASSSRYSVNSNQPQHFGDGTRLSIL.